The 22 T cell receptor beta chains below were found in one sample sequenced in a study of blood T cell repertoires in COVID-19. Sequencing used immunoSEQ multiplex PCR; TCRdb keeps in-frame clones, though not all of them. This sample has roughly 250,000 clones; around 89% occur once, and the top ten carry about 9.3%. The source material was PBMCs or T cells enriched from blood (not recorded which). All receptors derive from a man aged 40-50 years who had recovered from COVID-19.

J is TRBJ2-3 and V is TRBV5-1, with TRBD1 matching 10 bases. CDR1 SGHRS and CDR2 YFSETQ come from the germline V gene. V shed 0 bases, J shed 3 bases, and the junction held 16 bases outside the gene matches. The length of the CDR3 is 20 residues. Here the CDR3 reads CASSLGLGTGDSLKTDTQYF. The CDR3 DNA reads as TGCGCCAGCAGCTTGGGGTTAGGGACAGGGGACTCACTTAAAACAGATACGCAGTATTTT.

This chain uses TRBV9 with TRBJ2-6, with D unresolved. Trimming took off 6 bases at V and 0 bases at J, with 13 bases between the two ends. The CDR3 runs to 16 residues. Germline-derived CDR1 and CDR2 are SGDLS and YYNGEE. The CDR3 bases are TGTGCCAGCACGCCCTTTGTCAGCTCTGGGGCCAACGTCCTGACTTTC. Translated: CASTPFVSSGANVLTF.

The chain carries TRBV11-1 and TRBJ2-1; D remains ambiguous. The ends were cut back, 2 bases at V and 4 bases at J, with 6 bases in the middle. Germline lookup yields CDR1 SGHAT and CDR2 FQDESV (reference sequence). This CDR3 is 13 amino acids long. CDR3 region: CASSLPVYNEQFF. Here the CDR3 DNA reads TGTGCCAGCAGCTTACCTGTATACAATGAGCAGTTCTTC.

V gene TRBV5-1 combines with J gene TRBJ2-1; the D is unclear. Germline loops: CDR1 SGHRS, CDR2 YFSETQ. With 0 bases removed from V and 5 bases from J, the gap between germline ends came to 6 bases. This CDR3 contains 13 residues. The CDR3 region has the DNA TGCGCCAGCAGCTTGGGACTTCACAATGAGCAGTTCTTC. It translates to CASSLGLHNEQFF.

The CDR3 DNA reads as TGTGCCAGCAGTTTATCCATGACTACATTAGGGGAGCTGTTTTTT. Its translation: CASSLSMTTLGELFF. This chain uses TRBV27 with TRBJ2-2, with D maybe TRBD2 (5 bases). Germline lookup yields CDR1 MNHEY and CDR2 SMNVEV (reference sequence). The CDR3 contains 15 residues. Trimming stripped 0 bases from V and 8 bases from J, with 13 bases between.

This clone came up a few times. This chain links TRBV4-1 with TRBJ1-5; 8 bases agree with TRBD1. The length of the CDR3 is 18 residues. With V trimmed by 0 bases and J by 6 bases, 13 bases remained unmatched. CDR1 MGHRA and CDR2 YSYEKL come from the germline V gene. CDR3 sequence reads: CASSQDRHAGGLGQPQHF. DNA for the CDR3: TGCGCCAGCAGCCAAGATCGGCACGCAGGGGGCTTAGGTCAGCCCCAGCATTTT.

The chain joins TRBV9 to TRBJ1-2, with 12 bases fitting TRBD1. CDR1 SGDLS and CDR2 YYNGEE come from the germline V gene. There are 16 residues in the CDR3. The V gene end was trimmed by 3 bases and the J gene end by 6 bases; junction bases not matched to a gene: 9. CDR3 nucleotide sequence: TGTGCCAGCAGCGCACAACCAGGGACAGGGGGCGATGGCTACACCTTC. Amino acid sequence: CASSAQPGTGGDGYTF.

The chain links TRBV6-5 to TRBJ2-1; possible D gene TRBD2, 5 bases. CDR3 size: 14 residues. CDR1 MNHEY and CDR2 SVGAGI come from the germline V gene. Trimming pared 2 bases from V and 1 base from J, leaving 6 bases between. The CDR3: CASSYSGSYNEQFF. Written as DNA, the CDR3 is TGTGCCAGCAGTTACAGCGGATCCTACAATGAGCAGTTCTTC.

The chain carries TRBV23-1 and TRBJ2-4; 8 nucleotides agree with TRBD1. TRBV23-1 is an open reading frame whose function is uncertain. The CDR3 has 18 amino acids. Trimming removed 0 bases from V and 3 bases from J; junction bases left unmatched: 10. CDR3 bases: TGCGCCAGCAGTCAATCTCCAGGGGGCACATCGGACAAAAACATTCAGTACTTC. Its protein is CASSQSPGGTSDKNIQYF.

The V and J genes are TRBV27 and TRBJ2-2; 8 bases map to TRBD1. The junction had 7 bases not matched to a gene; V was cut back by 2 bases and J by 8 bases. CDR1 is MNHEY and CDR2 is SMNVEV in the germline V gene (reference sequence). The CDR3 covers 15 residues. The CDR3 sequence is CASSLLGRGRGELFF. As DNA, the CDR3 is TGTGCCAGCAGTTTACTTGGCAGGGGGCGGGGGGAGCTGTTTTTT.

V and J are TRBV9 and TRBJ1-1; 9 bases line up with TRBD1. The CDR3 has 15 residues. Germline V lookup: CDR1 SGDLS, CDR2 YYNGEE. The V and J ends lost 0 bases and 5 bases, in that order; junction bases with no gene match: 5. The CDR3 region is CASSVDGTGYTEAFF. The CDR3 DNA follows: TGTGCCAGCAGCGTAGATGGGACAGGGTATACTGAAGCTTTCTTT.

The genes are TRBV6-5 and TRBJ1-6; 8 bases align to TRBD1. CDR3 length equals 14 residues. Germline V gives CDR1 MNHEY, CDR2 SVGAGI. V shed 8 bases and J 6 bases; nucleotides not matched to a gene: 6. CDR3 amino acids: CASDQTGGNSPLHF. In nucleotides, the CDR3 is TGTGCCAGCGACCAAACAGGGGGTAATTCACCCCTCCACTTT.

The V gene is TRBV4-1, the J gene TRBJ1-3; D gene unclear. In germline, CDR1 is MGHRA, CDR2 YSYEKL. V lost 4 bases and J lost 0, with 7 bases in between. The CDR3 covers 14 residues. The CDR3 nucleotides read TGCGCCAGCAGCCTACAGCACTCTGGAAACACCATATATTTT. It translates to CASSLQHSGNTIYF.

The chain carries TRBV5-1 and TRBJ1-1; 8 bases align to TRBD1. Germline CDR1 and CDR2: SGHRS and YFSETQ. V was clipped by 4 bases and J by 0 bases; unmatched bases: 2. This CDR3 region has 14 residues. CDR3 sequence reads: CASSMDRVNTEAFF. The CDR3 nucleotides are TGCGCCAGCAGCATGGACAGGGTGAACACTGAAGCTTTCTTT.

The chain has TRBV7-8 and TRBJ2-2; a weak D match, TRBD1 (6 bases). Germline CDR1 reads SGHVS; CDR2 reads FQNEAQ. The CDR3 sequence is 14 residues long. V lost 2 bases and J 5 bases, leaving 9 bases between the germline ends. CDR3 sequence reads: CASSLTQGTGELFF. The CDR3, as DNA: TGTGCCAGCAGCTTAACGCAGGGGACCGGGGAGCTGTTTTTT. Full variable domain (missing parts from reference TRBV7-8 and TRBJ2-2): GAGVSQSPRYKVAKRGQDVALRCDPISGHVSLFWYQQALGQGPEFLTYFQNEAQLDKSGLPSDRFFAERPEGSVSTLKIQRTQQEDSAVYLCASSLTQGTGELFFGEGSRLTVL.

The chain joins TRBV27 to TRBJ1-6; perhaps TRBD1 as D (5 bases). The V gene's germline CDR1 is MNHEY and CDR2 SMNVEV (reference sequence). This CDR3 spans 18 amino acids. Trimming shortened V by 4 bases and J by 4 bases, and 20 bases separated the two germline ends. For the CDR3, the DNA is TGTGCCAGCAGTTCCTATATTCCGGGGGGATCTTATAATTCACCCCTCCACTTT. This translates into CASSSYIPGGSYNSPLHF.

V usage is TRBV9 and J usage is TRBJ2-7; TRBD2 aligns across 8 bases. Germline CDR1 is SGDLS and CDR2 is YYNGEE. The CDR3 is made up of 16 amino acids. With V trimmed by 3 bases and J by 0 bases, 8 bases remained unmatched. DNA of the CDR3: TGTGCCAGCAGCGCCCGGGGGAGCGGGAGCTCCTACGAGCAGTACTTC. Amino acids: CASSARGSGSSYEQYF.

This CDR3 is CASSQSDTRRWKLFF. CDR3 nucleotides: TGTGCCAGTAGCCAGTCGGACACTCGACGTTGGAAACTGTTTTTT. The gene calls are TRBV19 and TRBJ1-4, with D tentatively TRBD1 (5 bases). V shed 6 bases and J shed 11 bases, with 22 bases lying between them. Germline V CDR1 and CDR2: LNHDA, SQIVND (reference sequence). The CDR3 sequence is 15 residues long.

The chain carries TRBV5-1 and TRBJ2-1; TRBD2 matches 14 bases. The CDR3 runs 14 residues. Looked up from germline, CDR1 is SGHRS and CDR2 is YFSETQ. Losses at the gene ends were 7 bases for V and 10 bases for J; bases not matched to a gene: 7. This CDR3 reads CASGTSGSIWEQFF. CDR3 DNA sequence: TGCGCCAGCGGGACTAGCGGGAGCATCTGGGAGCAGTTCTTC. Full variable domain (rest looked up from reference TRBV5-1 and TRBJ2-1): KAGVTQTPRYLIKTRGQQVTLSCSPISGHRSVSWYQQTPGQGLQFLFEYFSETQRNKGNFPGRFSGRQFSNSRSEMNVSTLELGDSALYLCASGTSGSIWEQFFGPGTRLTVL.

The CDR3 coding sequence is TGTGCCAGCAGCCGCGGACAGGGGGCAAACTATGGCTACACCTTC. Translating it yields CASSRGQGANYGYTF. This chain connects TRBV27 to TRBJ1-2, with TRBD1 matching over 11 bases. V dropped 6 bases and J dropped 2; count of bases not matched to a gene: 5. CDR1 MNHEY and CDR2 SMNVEV come from the germline V gene (reference sequence). The CDR3 is 15 residues long.

CDR3 sequence reads: CASSEALGTPYGYTF. DNA for the CDR3: TGTGCCAGCAGTGAAGCGCTCGGGACACCATATGGCTACACCTTC. This sequence joins TRBV6-1 and TRBJ1-2; maybe TRBD1 (6 bases). Trimming removed 0 bases from V and 5 bases from J, with 13 bases in between. Germline CDR1 reads MNHNS; CDR2 reads SASEGT. CDR3 length: 15 residues.

CDR3 residues: CASSPLASGVYNEQFF. The DNA for the CDR3 is TGTGCCAGCAGTCCCCTGGCTAGCGGGGTTTACAATGAGCAGTTCTTC. V usage is TRBV28 and J usage is TRBJ2-1, with TRBD2 matching over 9 bases. The CDR3 consists of 16 residues. J gave up 4 bases and V 5 bases, and 9 bases lay outside the gene matches. Germline V gene sequence: CDR1 MDHEN, CDR2 SYDVKM.